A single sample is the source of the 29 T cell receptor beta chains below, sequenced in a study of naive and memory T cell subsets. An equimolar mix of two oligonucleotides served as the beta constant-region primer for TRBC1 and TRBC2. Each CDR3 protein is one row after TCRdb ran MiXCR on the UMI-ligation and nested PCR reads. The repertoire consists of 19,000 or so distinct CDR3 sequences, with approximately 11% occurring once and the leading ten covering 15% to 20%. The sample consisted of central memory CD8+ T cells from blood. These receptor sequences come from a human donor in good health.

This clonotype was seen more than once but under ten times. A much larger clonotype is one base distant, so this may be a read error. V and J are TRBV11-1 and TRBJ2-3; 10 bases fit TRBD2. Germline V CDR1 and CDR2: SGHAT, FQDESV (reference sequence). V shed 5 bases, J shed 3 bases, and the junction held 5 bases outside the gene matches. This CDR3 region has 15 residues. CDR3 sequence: CASSPSGSWTDTQYF. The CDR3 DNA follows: TGTGCCAGCAGCCCTAGCGGGAGTTGGACAGATACGCAGTATTTT. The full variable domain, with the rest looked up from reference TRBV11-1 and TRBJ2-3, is EAEVAQSPRYKITEKSQAVAFWCDPISGHATLYWYRQILGQGPELLVQFQDESVVDDSQLPKDRFSAERLKGVDSTLKIQPAELGDSAMYLCASSPSGSWTDTQYFGPGTRLTVL.

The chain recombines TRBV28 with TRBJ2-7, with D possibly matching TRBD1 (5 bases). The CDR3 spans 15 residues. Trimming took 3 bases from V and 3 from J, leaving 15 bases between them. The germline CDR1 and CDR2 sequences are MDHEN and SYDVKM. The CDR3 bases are TGTGCCAGCAGTTTGAGCCAGGGATGGGGCTACGAGCAGTACTTC. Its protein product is CASSLSQGWGYEQYF.

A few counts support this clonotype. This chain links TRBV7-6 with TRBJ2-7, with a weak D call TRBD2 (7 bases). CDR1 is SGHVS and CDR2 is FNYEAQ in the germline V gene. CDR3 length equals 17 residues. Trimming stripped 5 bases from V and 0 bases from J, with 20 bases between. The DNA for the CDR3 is TGTGCCAGCAGCCCGGGGGCCGGGGGCGGGAGCTCCTACGAGCAGTACTTC. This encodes CASSPGAGGGSSYEQYF.

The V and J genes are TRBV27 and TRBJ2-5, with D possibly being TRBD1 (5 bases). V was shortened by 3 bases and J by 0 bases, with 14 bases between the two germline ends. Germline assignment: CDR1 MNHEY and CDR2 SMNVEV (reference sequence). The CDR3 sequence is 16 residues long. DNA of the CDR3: TGTGCCAGCAGTTTTTTAACAGGCCCGTACCAAGAGACCCAGTACTTC. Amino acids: CASSFLTGPYQETQYF.

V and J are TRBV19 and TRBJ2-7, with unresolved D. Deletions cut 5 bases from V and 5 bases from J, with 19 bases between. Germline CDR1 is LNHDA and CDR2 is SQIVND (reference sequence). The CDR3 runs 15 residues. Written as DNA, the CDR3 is TGTGCCAGTAGTCCGAGCTGGTTGGTCCTTCACGAGCAGTACTTC. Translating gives CASSPSWLVLHEQYF.

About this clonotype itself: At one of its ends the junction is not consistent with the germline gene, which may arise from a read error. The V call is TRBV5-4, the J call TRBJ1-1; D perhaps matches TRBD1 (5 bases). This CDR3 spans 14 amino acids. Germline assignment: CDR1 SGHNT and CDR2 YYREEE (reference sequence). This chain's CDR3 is CASSFRAVGTEAFF. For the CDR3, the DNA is TGTGCCAGCAGCTTCCGCGCGGTAGGGACTGAAGCGTTCTTT.

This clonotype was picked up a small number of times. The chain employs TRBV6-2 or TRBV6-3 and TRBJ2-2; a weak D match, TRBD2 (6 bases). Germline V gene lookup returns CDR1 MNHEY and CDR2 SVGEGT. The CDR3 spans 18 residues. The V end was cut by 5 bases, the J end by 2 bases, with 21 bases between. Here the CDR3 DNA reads TGTGCCAGCAGTGACTACTACCTGCGGGGCCCTAACACCGGGGAGCTGTTTTTT. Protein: CASSDYYLRGPNTGELFF.

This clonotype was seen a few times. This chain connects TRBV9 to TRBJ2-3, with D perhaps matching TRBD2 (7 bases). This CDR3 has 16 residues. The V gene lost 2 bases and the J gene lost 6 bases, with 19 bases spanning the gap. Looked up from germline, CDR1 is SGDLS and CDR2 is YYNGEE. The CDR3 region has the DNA TGTGCCAGCAGCGTTCCTCTAGGGGGGGGCCCGGATACGCAGTATTTT. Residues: CASSVPLGGGPDTQYF.

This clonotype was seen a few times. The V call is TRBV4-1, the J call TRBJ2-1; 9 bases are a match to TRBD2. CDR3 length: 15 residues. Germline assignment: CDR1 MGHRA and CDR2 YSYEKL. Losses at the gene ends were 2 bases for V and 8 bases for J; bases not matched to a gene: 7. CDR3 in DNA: TGCGCCAGCAGCCAAAATAGCGGGAGTAGGGATGAGCAGTTCTTC. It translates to CASSQNSGSRDEQFF.

The CDR3 DNA reads TGCGCCAGCAGAAATTGCGGAAGCACCGGGGAGCTGTTTTTT. Its translation: CASRNCGSTGELFF. The gene calls are TRBV10-2 and TRBJ2-2; D is unclear. Germline V CDR1 and CDR2: WSHSY, SAAADI. CDR3 size: 14 residues. V was pared by 6 bases and J by 4 bases, with 12 bases between.

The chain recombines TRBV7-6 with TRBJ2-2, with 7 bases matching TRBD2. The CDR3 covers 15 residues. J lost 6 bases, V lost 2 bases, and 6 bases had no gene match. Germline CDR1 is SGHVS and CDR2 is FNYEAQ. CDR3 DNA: TGTGCCAGCAGCTTACCTAGCGGAGGCGCCGGGGAGCTGTTTTTT. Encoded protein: CASSLPSGGAGELFF.

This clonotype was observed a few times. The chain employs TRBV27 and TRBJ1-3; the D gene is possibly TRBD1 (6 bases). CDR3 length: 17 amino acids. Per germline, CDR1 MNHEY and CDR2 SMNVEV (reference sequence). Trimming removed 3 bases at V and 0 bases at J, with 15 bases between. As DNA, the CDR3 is TGTGCCAGCAGTTTGTTCCAGGGGCCTACCTCTGGAAACACCATATATTTT. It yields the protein CASSLFQGPTSGNTIYF.

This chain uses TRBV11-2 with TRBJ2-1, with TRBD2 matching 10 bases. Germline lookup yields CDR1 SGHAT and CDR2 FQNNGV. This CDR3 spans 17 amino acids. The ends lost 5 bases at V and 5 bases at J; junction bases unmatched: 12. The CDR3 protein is CASSPSGGLATDNEQFF. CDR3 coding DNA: TGTGCCAGCAGCCCCAGTGGGGGACTAGCGACAGACAATGAGCAGTTCTTC. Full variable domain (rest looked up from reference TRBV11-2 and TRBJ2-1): EAGVAQSPRYKIIEKRQSVAFWCNPISGHATLYWYQQILGQGPKLLIQFQNNGVVDDSQLPKDRFSAERLKGVDSTLKIQPAKLEDSAVYLCASSPSGGLATDNEQFFGPGTRLTVL.

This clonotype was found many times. The CDR3 loop is CASSLDGTSGSGYEQFF. The CDR3 bases are TGTGCCAGCAGCTTAGATGGGACTAGCGGGAGCGGATATGAGCAGTTCTTC. The chain joins TRBV11-3 to TRBJ2-1, with 14 bases lining up with TRBD2. The germline gives CDR1 SGHNT, CDR2 YENEEA. This CDR3 is built from 17 residues. V lost 0 bases, J lost 8 bases, and 6 bases stayed unmatched.

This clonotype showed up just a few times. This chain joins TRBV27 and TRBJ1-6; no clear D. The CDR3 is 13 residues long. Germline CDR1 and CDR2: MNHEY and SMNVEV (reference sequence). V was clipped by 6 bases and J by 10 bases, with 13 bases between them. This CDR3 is CASSSQINSPLHF. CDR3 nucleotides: TGTGCCAGCAGCTCCCAAATTAACTCACCCCTCCACTTT.

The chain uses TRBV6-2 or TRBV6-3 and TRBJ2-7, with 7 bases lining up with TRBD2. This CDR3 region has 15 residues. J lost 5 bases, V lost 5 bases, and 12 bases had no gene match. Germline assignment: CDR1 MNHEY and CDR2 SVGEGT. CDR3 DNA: TGTGCCAGCAGTCCCACACTAGCGTCCGCCCACGAGCAGTACTTC. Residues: CASSPTLASAHEQYF.

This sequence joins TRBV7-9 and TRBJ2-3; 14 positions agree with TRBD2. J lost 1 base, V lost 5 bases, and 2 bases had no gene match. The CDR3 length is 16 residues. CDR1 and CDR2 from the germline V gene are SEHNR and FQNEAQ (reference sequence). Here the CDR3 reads CASSMGLAGGTDTQYF. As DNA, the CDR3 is TGTGCCAGCAGCATGGGACTAGCGGGAGGCACAGATACGCAGTATTTT.

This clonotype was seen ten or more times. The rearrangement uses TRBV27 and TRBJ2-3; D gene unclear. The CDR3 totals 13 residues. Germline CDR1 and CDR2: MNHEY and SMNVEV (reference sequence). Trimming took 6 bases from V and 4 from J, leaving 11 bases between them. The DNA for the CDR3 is TGTGCCAGCAGCCCGTCCCGTCCAGATACGCAGTATTTT. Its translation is CASSPSRPDTQYF.

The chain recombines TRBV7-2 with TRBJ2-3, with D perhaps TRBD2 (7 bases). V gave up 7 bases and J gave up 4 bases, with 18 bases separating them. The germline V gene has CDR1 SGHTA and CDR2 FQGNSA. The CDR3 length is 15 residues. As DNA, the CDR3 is TGTGCCAGCACCGAAGGACTAGGGGGGTCAGATACGCAGTATTTT. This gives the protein CASTEGLGGSDTQYF. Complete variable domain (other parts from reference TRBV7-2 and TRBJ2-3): GAGVSQSPSNKVTEKGKDVELRCDPISGHTALYWYRQSLGQGLEFLIYFQGNSAPDKSGLPSDRFSAERTGGSVSTLTIQRTQQEDSAVYLCASTEGLGGSDTQYFGPGTRLTVL.

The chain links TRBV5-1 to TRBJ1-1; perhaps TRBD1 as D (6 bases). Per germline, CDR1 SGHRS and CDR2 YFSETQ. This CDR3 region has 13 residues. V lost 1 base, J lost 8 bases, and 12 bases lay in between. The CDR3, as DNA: TGCGCCAGCAGCTTGACTTCAGGGGTCGAAGCTTTCTTT. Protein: CASSLTSGVEAFF. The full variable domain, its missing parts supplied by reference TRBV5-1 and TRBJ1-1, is KAGVTQTPRYLIKTRGQQVTLSCSPISGHRSVSWYQQTPGQGLQFLFEYFSETQRNKGNFPGRFSGRQFSNSRSEMNVSTLELGDSALYLCASSLTSGVEAFFGQGTRLTVV.

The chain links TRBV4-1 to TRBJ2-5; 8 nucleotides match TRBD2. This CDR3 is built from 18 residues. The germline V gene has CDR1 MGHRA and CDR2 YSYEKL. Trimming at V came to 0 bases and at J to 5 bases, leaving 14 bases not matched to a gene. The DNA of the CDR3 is TGCGCCAGCAGCCAAGAAGTCAGCGGGAGTGCTTTGAGGGAGACCCAGTACTTC. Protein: CASSQEVSGSALRETQYF.

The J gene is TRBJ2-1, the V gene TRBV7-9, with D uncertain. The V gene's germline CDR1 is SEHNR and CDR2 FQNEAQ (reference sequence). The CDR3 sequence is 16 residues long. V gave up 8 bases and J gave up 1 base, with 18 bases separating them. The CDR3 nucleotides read TGTGCCAGCGTCGGCCCGGAACAAAATTCCTACAATGAGCAGTTCTTC. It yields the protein CASVGPEQNSYNEQFF. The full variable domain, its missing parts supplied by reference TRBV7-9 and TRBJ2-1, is DTGVSQNPRHKITKRGQNVTFRCDPISEHNRLYWYRQTLGQGPEFLTYFQNEAQLEKSRLLSDRFSAERPKGSFSTLEIQRTEQGDSAMYLCASVGPEQNSYNEQFFGPGTRLTVL.

CDR3 DNA: TGTGCCAGCAGCCGGCGGGAGGCGGCTTTCACAGATACGCAGTATTTT. Translating gives CASSRREAAFTDTQYF. The rearrangement links TRBV7-9 to TRBJ2-3; 8 bases are shared with TRBD2. Unmatched junction bases numbered 9, after V lost 5 bases and J lost 2 bases. Germline V gives CDR1 SEHNR, CDR2 FQNEAQ (reference sequence). The CDR3 length is 16 residues.

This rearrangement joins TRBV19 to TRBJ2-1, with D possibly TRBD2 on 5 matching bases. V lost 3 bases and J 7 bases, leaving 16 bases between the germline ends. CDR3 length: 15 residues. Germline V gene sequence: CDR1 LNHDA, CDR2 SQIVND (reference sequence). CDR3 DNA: TGTGCCAGTAGTATTGGGCCTAGCCGTCTGAATGAGCAGTTCTTC. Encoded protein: CASSIGPSRLNEQFF. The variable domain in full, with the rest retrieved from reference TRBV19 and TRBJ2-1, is DGGITQSPKYLFRKEGQNVTLSCEQNLNHDAMYWYRQDPGQGLRLIYYSQIVNDFQKGDIAEGYSVSREKKESFPLTVTSAQKNPTAFYLCASSIGPSRLNEQFFGPGTRLTVL.

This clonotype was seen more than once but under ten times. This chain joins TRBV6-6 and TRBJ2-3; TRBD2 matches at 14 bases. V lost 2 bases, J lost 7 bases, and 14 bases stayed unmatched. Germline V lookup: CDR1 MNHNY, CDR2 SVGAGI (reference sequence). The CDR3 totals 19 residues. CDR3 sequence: CASSYPTSGRAELIHTQYF. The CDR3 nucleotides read TGTGCCAGCAGTTACCCGACTAGCGGGAGGGCCGAACTGATTCATACGCAGTATTTT.

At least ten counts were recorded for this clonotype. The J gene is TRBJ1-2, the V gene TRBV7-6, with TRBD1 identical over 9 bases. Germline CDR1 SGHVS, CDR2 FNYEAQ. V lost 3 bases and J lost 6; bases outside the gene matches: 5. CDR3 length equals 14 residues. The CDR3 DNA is TGTGCCAGCAGCTTTGACAGGGGGAGCCATGGCTACACCTTC. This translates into CASSFDRGSHGYTF.

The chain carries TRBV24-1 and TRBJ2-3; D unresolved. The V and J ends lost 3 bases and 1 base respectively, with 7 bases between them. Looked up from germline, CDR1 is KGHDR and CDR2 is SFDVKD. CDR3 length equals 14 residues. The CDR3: CATSDLGGTDTQYF. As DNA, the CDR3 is TGTGCCACCAGTGATCTCGGAGGCACAGATACGCAGTATTTT.

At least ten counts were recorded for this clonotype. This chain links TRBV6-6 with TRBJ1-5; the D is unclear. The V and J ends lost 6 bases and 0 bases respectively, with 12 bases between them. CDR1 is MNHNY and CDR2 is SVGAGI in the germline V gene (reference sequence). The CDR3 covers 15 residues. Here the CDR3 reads CASSSLEYSNQPQHF. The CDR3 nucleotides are TGTGCCAGCAGCTCCCTTGAGTATAGCAATCAGCCCCAGCATTTT.

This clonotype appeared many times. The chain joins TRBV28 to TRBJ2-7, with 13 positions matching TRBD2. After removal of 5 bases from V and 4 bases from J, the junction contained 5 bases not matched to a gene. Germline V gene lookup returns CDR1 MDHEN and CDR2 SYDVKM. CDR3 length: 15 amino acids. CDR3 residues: CASSQRTSGSYEQYF. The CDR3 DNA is TGTGCCAGCAGTCAGAGGACTAGCGGGAGTTACGAGCAGTACTTC.